This passage covers 26 T cell receptor beta chains from one sample sequenced in a study of response to subunit inactivated influenza vaccine. TCRdb re-derived calls from the RT-PCR reads in MiXCR, one entry per CDR3 protein. The sample yields hundreds of thousands of distinct CDR3 sequences, 14% seen once. Source: PBMCs from blood, taken about 14 days before vaccination. All receptors derive from a man aged 45-65 years who received an inactivated influenza vaccine.

This clonotype turned up a few times. The genes are TRBV29-1 and TRBJ2-5; 11 bases match TRBD2. The ends lost 4 bases at V and 2 bases at J; junction bases unmatched: 6. CDR1 and CDR2 (germline): SQVTM, ANQGSEA. CDR3 size: 15 residues. This chain's CDR3 is CSVVLLAGAQETQYF. CDR3 DNA sequence: TGCAGCGTTGTGTTACTAGCGGGGGCACAAGAGACCCAGTACTTC.

This clonotype showed up many times. The V call is TRBV13, the J call TRBJ2-5, with no clear D. The CDR3 has 13 amino acids. Germline lookup yields CDR1 PRHDT and CDR2 FYEKMQ (reference sequence). Trimming shortened V by 2 bases and J by 3 bases, and 7 bases separated the two germline ends. DNA for the CDR3: TGTGCCAGCAGCTTATTCTGGGAAGAGACCCAGTACTTC. It encodes CASSLFWEETQYF.

The chain employs TRBV15 and TRBJ2-7, with 8 bases aligning to TRBD1. Germline assignment: CDR1 LNHNV and CDR2 YYDKDF (reference sequence). CDR3 size: 15 residues. The V and J ends lost 4 bases and 5 bases, in that order; junction bases with no gene match: 10. The CDR3 region has the DNA TGTGCCACCAGCATAAGGACAGGGCCTCTTAACGAGCAGTACTTC. It translates to CATSIRTGPLNEQYF.

V and J are TRBV20-1 and TRBJ2-3, with D possibly being TRBD1 or TRBD2 (5 bases each). Germline V gene lookup returns CDR1 DFQATT and CDR2 SNEGSKA (reference sequence). This CDR3 is 13 amino acids long. Trimming pared 6 bases from V and 6 bases from J, leaving 16 bases between. The CDR3 loop is CSAPPPWGDTQYF. The CDR3 coding sequence is TGCAGTGCCCCCCCGCCTTGGGGGGATACGCAGTATTTT.

V usage is TRBV6-2 or TRBV6-3 and J usage is TRBJ2-1; 13 bases match TRBD2. V was clipped by 0 bases and J by 4 bases; unmatched bases: 6. CDR1 is MNHEY and CDR2 is SVGEGT in the germline V gene. This CDR3 contains 18 residues. CDR3 nucleotide sequence: TGTGCCAGCAGTTACTCGACTGGGACTAGCGGGATTTACAATGAGCAGTTCTTC. Its translation is CASSYSTGTSGIYNEQFF.

This clonotype was recorded a few times. The V call is TRBV5-1, the J call TRBJ2-1; 7 positions match TRBD2. CDR3 length equals 15 residues. Germline V gene data show CDR1 as SGHRS and CDR2 as YFSETQ. V lost 0 bases, J lost 10 bases, and 10 bases stayed unmatched. The CDR3 reads CASSLESGGGFEQFF. In DNA, the CDR3 is TGCGCCAGCAGCTTGGAGTCTGGGGGGGGATTCGAGCAGTTCTTC.

This clonotype was found a few times. The CDR3 DNA sequence: TGTGCCAGCCCCCTTATAGACAGCGAGCAGCCCCAGCATTTT. Its protein product is CASPLIDSEQPQHF. The chain recombines TRBV5-8 with TRBJ1-5; weak D call: TRBD1 (5 bases). The CDR3 runs to 14 residues. CDR1 and CDR2 (germline): SGHTS, YDEGEE. Trimming cost V 7 bases and J 7 bases, with 18 bases left between them.

V usage is TRBV28 and J usage is TRBJ2-7, with D possibly called TRBD1 or TRBD2 (5 bases each). The germline V and J ends were trimmed by 7 bases and 2 bases, with 15 bases remaining between them. Germline V lookup: CDR1 MDHEN, CDR2 SYDVKM. The CDR3 consists of 14 residues. DNA for the CDR3: TGTGCCAGCATGGGGCTAGCAGAGACCTACGAGCAGTACTTC. Its translation is CASMGLAETYEQYF.

The chain links TRBV7-8 to TRBJ2-6, with no clear D. This CDR3 spans 17 amino acids. Per the germline V gene, CDR1 is SGHVS and CDR2 is FQNEAQ. Trimming stripped 1 base from V and 0 bases from J, with 10 bases between. The CDR3 DNA reads TGTGCCAGCAGCTTAGGATGGCTCCGCTCTGGGGCCAACGTCCTGACTTTC. Translating gives CASSLGWLRSGANVLTF.

CDR3 nucleotide sequence: TGTGCTAGTGGTTTGGGACAGGACACCGGGGAGCTGTTTTTT. Translated, it gives CASGLGQDTGELFF. The rearrangement links TRBV12-5 to TRBJ2-2; tentatively, D is TRBD1 (6 bases). CDR3 length: 14 amino acids. Trimming pared 1 base from V and 3 bases from J, leaving 6 bases between. Germline V gene data show CDR1 as LGHNT and CDR2 as FRNRAP. Together with reference TRBV12-5 and TRBJ2-2, the CDR3 gives the full variable domain: DARVTQTPRHKVTEMGQEVTMRCQPILGHNTVFWYRQTMMQGLELLAYFRNRAPLDDSGMPKDRFSAEMPDATLATLKIQPSEPRDSAVYFCASGLGQDTGELFFGEGSRLTVL.

This clonotype was observed a few times. This chain connects TRBV5-1 to TRBJ2-3; weak D call: TRBD2 (5 bases). Deletions cut 6 bases from V and 5 bases from J, with 13 bases between. This CDR3 contains 13 residues. Germline CDR1 SGHRS, CDR2 YFSETQ. CDR3 residues: CASIEAVGDTQYF. The CDR3 coding sequence is TGCGCCAGCATCGAAGCGGTTGGAGATACGCAGTATTTT.

This chain links TRBV3-1 with TRBJ1-4; TRBD1 might be the D (5 bases). Trimming pared 4 bases from V and 3 bases from J, leaving 12 bases between. This CDR3 spans 15 amino acids. From germline, CDR1 is LGHDT and CDR2 YNNKEL (reference sequence). CDR3 amino acids: CASSRTTAANEKLFF. In DNA form, the CDR3 reads TGTGCCAGCAGCCGAACGACAGCAGCTAATGAAAAACTGTTTTTT.

This clonotype was counted many times. The chain has TRBV11-3 and TRBJ2-7, with D maybe TRBD2 (5 bases). The germline CDR1 and CDR2 sequences are SGHNT and YENEEA. CDR3 length equals 13 residues. Trimming took 5 bases from V and 7 from J, leaving 15 bases between them. CDR3 bases: TGTGCCAGCAGCCCGGACTCGCGCGGGGAGCAGTACTTC. Residues: CASSPDSRGEQYF.

CDR3 sequence reads: CASSPKGLAGEETQYF. The CDR3 DNA sequence: TGTGCCAGCAGCCCGAAGGGACTAGCGGGGGAAGAGACCCAGTACTTC. The chain combines TRBV7-2 with TRBJ2-5; 14 nucleotides match TRBD2. With V trimmed by 5 bases and J by 3 bases, 5 bases remained unmatched. CDR3 length: 16 residues. Germline V CDR1 and CDR2: SGHTA, FQGNSA. The complete variable domain, with remaining parts taken from reference TRBV7-2 and TRBJ2-5, reads GAGVSQSPSNKVTEKGKDVELRCDPISGHTALYWYRQSLGQGLEFLIYFQGNSAPDKSGLPSDRFSAERTGGSVSTLTIQRTQQEDSAVYLCASSPKGLAGEETQYFGPGTRLLVL.

This clonotype was detected once. The rearrangement joins TRBV28 to TRBJ2-5; 7 nucleotides line up with TRBD2. CDR1 and CDR2 (germline): MDHEN, SYDVKM. The CDR3 runs 15 residues. Unmatched junction bases numbered 12, after V lost 7 bases and J lost 4 bases. The chain's CDR3 is CASNSISGVGETQYF. The CDR3 DNA sequence: TGTGCCAGCAATTCGATCAGCGGGGTAGGAGAGACCCAGTACTTC.

This chain connects TRBV18 to TRBJ2-7; 9 bases match TRBD1. CDR1 and CDR2 from the germline V gene are KGHSH and LQKENI. The CDR3 is 14 amino acids. V was clipped by 6 bases and J by 4 bases; unmatched bases: 7. The CDR3, as DNA: TGTGCCAGCTCGACCGGGACAGGGAAATACGAGCAGTACTTC. Encoded protein: CASSTGTGKYEQYF.

This clonotype was counted many times. V is TRBV20-1 and J is TRBJ2-2; D might be TRBD2 (5 bases). CDR3 length equals 11 residues. Germline assignment: CDR1 DFQATT and CDR2 SNEGSKA (reference sequence). CDR3 in DNA: TGCAGCGGACTGAACACCGGGGAGCTGTTTTTT. Translated: CSGLNTGELFF.

This clonotype was counted only a few times. The genes are TRBV7-2 and TRBJ2-7; 9 bases are a match to TRBD1. From germline, CDR1 is SGHTA and CDR2 FQGNSA. The CDR3 contains 14 residues. V lost 5 bases, J lost 4 bases, and 6 bases stayed unmatched. CDR3 sequence reads: CASSPNRGPYEQYF. The CDR3 bases are TGTGCCAGCAGCCCGAACAGGGGGCCATACGAGCAGTACTTC.

This clonotype was counted a few times. CDR3 nucleotide sequence: TGCAGTGCTAGAGCGGATCCTAGCTGGGATGAGCAGTTCTTC. Protein sequence: CSARADPSWDEQFF. The V and J genes are TRBV20-1 and TRBJ2-1, with D possibly matching TRBD2 (5 bases). The ends were cut back, 1 base at V and 8 bases at J, with 15 bases in the middle. Germline lookup yields CDR1 DFQATT and CDR2 SNEGSKA (reference sequence). This CDR3 comprises 14 residues.

The J gene is TRBJ1-2, the V gene TRBV10-3, with unresolved D. The V gene lost 4 bases and the J gene lost 8 bases, with 11 bases spanning the gap. CDR1 ENHRY and CDR2 SYGVKD come from the germline V gene. The CDR3 sequence is 12 residues long. CDR3 DNA: TGTGCCATCAGTGGATTTGGGGAAGGCTACACCTTC. It is translated as CAISGFGEGYTF.

The sample holds many counts of this clonotype. This CDR3 is CAISQETMNTEAFF. CDR3 bases: TGTGCCATCAGCCAGGAGACGATGAACACTGAAGCTTTCTTT. The V gene is TRBV10-3, the J gene TRBJ1-1; D not resolved. CDR1 is ENHRY and CDR2 is SYGVKD in the germline V gene. CDR3 length: 14 amino acids. Deletions cut 6 bases from V and 0 bases from J, with 11 bases between.

V usage is TRBV2 and J usage is TRBJ2-3, with 13 nucleotides matching TRBD2. The CDR3 covers 16 residues. J gave up 3 bases and V 5 bases, and 5 bases lay outside the gene matches. The germline CDR1 and CDR2 sequences are SNHLY and FYNNEI. The DNA of the CDR3 is TGTGCCAGCAGTCGGACTAGCGGGGGTGGTACAGATACGCAGTATTTT. Its protein is CASSRTSGGGTDTQYF.

The table lists this clonotype with many counts. The chain has TRBV4-3 and TRBJ2-1; 7 bases align to TRBD2. J lost 4 bases, V lost 0 bases, and 6 bases had no gene match. Germline CDR1 and CDR2: LGHNA and YSLEER. This CDR3 region has 16 residues. The CDR3 region is CASSQDSGGSYNEQFF. The CDR3 bases are TGCGCCAGCAGCCAAGATTCAGGCGGGAGTTACAATGAGCAGTTCTTC.

This chain links TRBV7-9 with TRBJ2-5; the match to TRBD2 covers 7 bases. This CDR3 has 12 amino acids. After removal of 8 bases from V and 3 bases from J, the junction contained 3 bases not matched to a gene. CDR1 is SEHNR, CDR2 FQNEAQ, per germline (reference sequence). For the CDR3, the DNA is TGTGCCAGCGGACGGGGGGAAGAGACCCAGTACTTC. Translation gives CASGRGEETQYF.

The table lists this clonotype with a few counts. The genes are TRBV7-8 and TRBJ2-3; 12 bases fit TRBD2. V trimming: 5 bases; J trimming: 5 bases; junction bases outside the gene matches: 5. The CDR3 loop spans 15 amino acids. CDR1 and CDR2 (germline): SGHVS, FQNEAQ. The CDR3 spells CASSPLAGGGDTQYF. CDR3 DNA: TGTGCCAGCAGCCCACTAGCGGGAGGCGGAGATACGCAGTATTTT.

This clonotype was seen a handful of times. The chain combines TRBV9 with TRBJ2-7; D is perhaps TRBD1 (5 bases). V was cut by 3 bases and J by 2 bases, with 12 bases left in between. This CDR3 has 14 residues. Per germline, CDR1 SGDLS and CDR2 YYNGEE. The CDR3 protein is CASSAVGDTYEQYF. The DNA for the CDR3 is TGTGCCAGCAGCGCGGTAGGGGATACCTACGAGCAGTACTTC.